Following are 25 T cell receptor beta chains from one sample sequenced in a study of radiotherapy plus CTLA-4 blockade in lung cancer. Clones were sequenced by immunoSEQ multiplex PCR, and TCRdb holds only the in-frame ones, with some missing. The sample includes around 72,000 clones, approximately 78% seen only once; the top ten take 7.1%. Source: peripheral blood, taken from a patient treated with radiotherapy plus ipilimumab. The receptors here all came from a human donor with non-small cell lung cancer who had a complete response to radiotherapy plus ipilimumab.

The chain has TRBV27 and TRBJ2-1; D perhaps matches TRBD2 (6 bases). V lost 6 bases to trimming and J lost 7 bases, with 25 bases between them. The CDR3 totals 17 residues. From germline, CDR1 is MNHEY and CDR2 SMNVEV (reference sequence). The CDR3 nucleotides are TGTGCCAGCAGCAGGCGCTCGGGACTCTTGAATCCTAATGAGCAGTTCTTC. Encoded protein: CASSRRSGLLNPNEQFF.

The chain couples TRBV4-3 to TRBJ1-2; 8 nucleotides line up with TRBD1. From germline, CDR1 is LGHNA and CDR2 YSLEER. With V trimmed by 3 bases and J by 7 bases, 10 bases remained unmatched. CDR3 length equals 15 residues. The CDR3 nucleotides are TGCGCCAGCAGCCAGGGACGAGGACAGGGTGGTGGCTACACCTTC. Protein product: CASSQGRGQGGGYTF.

This clone occurred a few times. J is TRBJ1-2 and V is TRBV19; D might be TRBD1 (5 bases). Trimming took 7 bases from V and 4 from J, leaving 16 bases between them. Germline loops: CDR1 LNHDA, CDR2 SQIVND (reference sequence). CDR3 length: 14 amino acids. This CDR3 is CASKRDLTAYGYTF. Written as DNA, the CDR3 is TGTGCCAGTAAACGGGACCTGACGGCCTATGGCTACACCTTC.

The DNA of the CDR3 is TGTGCCAGCAGCCGGGACAGGCTGACAGATACGCAGTATTTT. Its protein is CASSRDRLTDTQYF. The genes are TRBV9 and TRBJ2-3, with 8 bases aligning to TRBD1. V was clipped by 4 bases and J by 3 bases; unmatched bases: 4. The germline V gene encodes CDR1 SGDLS and CDR2 YYNGEE. The CDR3 covers 14 residues.

This clone was detected only a few times. In DNA form, the CDR3 reads TGTGCCAGCAGCTTATCAGGGATCAGCACCGGGGAGCTGTTTTTT. It yields the protein CASSLSGISTGELFF. V gene TRBV7-6 combines with J gene TRBJ2-2; tentatively, D is TRBD1 (5 bases). Germline loops: CDR1 SGHVS, CDR2 FNYEAQ. Trimming shortened V by 2 bases and J by 4 bases, and 11 bases separated the two germline ends. The CDR3 is 15 amino acids.

The gene calls are TRBV30 and TRBJ1-1; TRBD1 agrees at 7 bases. Trimming at V came to 4 bases and at J to 10 bases, leaving 12 bases not matched to a gene. The CDR3 has 13 amino acids. Germline assignment: CDR1 GTSNPN and CDR2 SVGIG (reference sequence). This CDR3 reads CAWTGQPIYPAFF. In nucleotides, the CDR3 is TGTGCCTGGACGGGACAGCCAATCTATCCAGCTTTCTTT.

The chain employs TRBV7-6 and TRBJ2-3, with 9 bases identical to TRBD2. Unmatched junction bases numbered 6, after V lost 1 base and J lost 4 bases. The germline V gene has CDR1 SGHVS and CDR2 FNYEAQ. The CDR3 runs 16 residues. CDR3 loop: CASSLDLAGESDTQYF. In DNA form, the CDR3 reads TGTGCCAGCAGCTTAGACTTAGCGGGAGAATCAGATACGCAGTATTTT.

CDR3 coding DNA: TGTGCCAGCACCAAAGAGGCCCGGGGGCTCTCCTATAATTCACCCCTCCACTTT. As protein: CASTKEARGLSYNSPLHF. The chain carries TRBV7-2 and TRBJ1-6; D might be TRBD1 (6 bases). Trimming stripped 7 bases from V and 0 bases from J, with 19 bases between. CDR3 length: 18 amino acids. Germline values: CDR1 SGHTA, CDR2 FQGNSA.

The count of this clone is one. V and J are TRBV7-9 and TRBJ1-5; a weak D match, TRBD1 (5 bases). CDR3 length: 12 residues. Trimming took 2 bases from V and 6 from J, leaving 5 bases between them. Germline CDR1 reads SEHNR; CDR2 reads FQNEAQ (reference sequence). The CDR3 DNA is TGTGCCAGCAGCTTACAGGGTCAGCCCCAGCATTTT. Its protein product is CASSLQGQPQHF.

This clone was detected once. The V gene is TRBV10-1, the J gene TRBJ2-1, with TRBD1 identical over 10 bases. Germline CDR1 and CDR2: WNHNN and SYGVQD (reference sequence). CDR3 length: 15 residues. Trimming at V came to 6 bases and at J to 8 bases, leaving 10 bases not matched to a gene. CDR3 sequence reads: CASREGGTGADEQFF. DNA of the CDR3: TGCGCCAGCAGGGAGGGGGGGACAGGGGCGGATGAGCAGTTCTTC.

The gene calls are TRBV7-2 and TRBJ1-3; D call uncertain. CDR1 and CDR2 (germline): SGHTA, FQGNSA. Trimming shortened V by 4 bases and J by 4 bases, and 11 bases separated the two germline ends. The CDR3 is 14 amino acids. In DNA, the CDR3 is TGTGCCAGCAGCTACGGGTCACTCGGAAACACCATATATTTT. Its translation is CASSYGSLGNTIYF.

This chain links TRBV7-8 with TRBJ1-2, with D possibly TRBD1 on 5 matching bases. V lost 0 bases to trimming and J lost 7 bases, with 9 bases between them. Germline V gene data show CDR1 as SGHVS and CDR2 as FQNEAQ. The CDR3 is made up of 13 amino acids. The CDR3 nucleotides read TGTGCCAGCAGCTTAGCCGGGGCGGTTGGCTACACCTTC. Amino acids: CASSLAGAVGYTF.

This chain connects TRBV10-3 to TRBJ2-2; a weak D match, TRBD2 (6 bases). The V gene's germline CDR1 is ENHRY and CDR2 SYGVKD. Trimming pared 0 bases from V and 0 bases from J, leaving 8 bases between. This CDR3 has 16 residues. DNA for the CDR3: TGTGCCATCAGTGAGTCAACGGGGGCGAACACCGGGGAGCTGTTTTTT. Protein product: CAISESTGANTGELFF.

Comments on this clone: The same CDR3 arises from other DNA sequences in this sample as well. The chain has TRBV20-1 and TRBJ1-2, with D possibly matching TRBD1 (5 bases). V shed 2 bases and J shed 8 bases, with 9 bases lying between them. CDR1 DFQATT and CDR2 SNEGSKA come from the germline V gene (reference sequence). This CDR3 has 11 amino acids. CDR3 bases: TGCAGTGCTAGACAGGGCAGCGGCTACACCTTC. Its translation: CSARQGSGYTF.

This clone was observed a handful of times. A read error may produce the germline difference seen at one junction end. V usage is TRBV28 and J usage is TRBJ1-1; 7 positions agree with TRBD1. Germline CDR1 MDHEN, CDR2 SYDVKM. The CDR3 runs 14 residues. DNA for the CDR3: TGTGCCAGCAGCGAAGGGGGCGTGAAAACTGAAGCTTTCTTT. This sequence encodes CASSEGGVKTEAFF. Supplemented by reference TRBV28 and TRBJ1-1, the full variable domain reads DVKVTQSSRYLVKRTGEKVFLECVQDMDHENMFWYRQDPGLGLRLIYFSYDVKMKEKGDIPEGYSVSREKKERFSLILESASTNQTSMYLCASSEGGVKTEAFFGQGTRLTVV.

The chain uses TRBV19 and TRBJ1-2; a possible D gene is TRBD1 (5 bases). The germline CDR1 and CDR2 sequences are LNHDA and SQIVND (reference sequence). The V gene lost 6 bases and the J gene lost 2 bases, with 13 bases spanning the gap. The CDR3 covers 14 residues. The CDR3 DNA reads TGTGCCAGTAGAACGATGGGACGGAACTATGGCTACACCTTC. Protein product: CASRTMGRNYGYTF.

The CDR3 sequence: CASSQGQGAYTGELFF. Written as DNA, the CDR3 is TGCGCCAGCAGCCAAGGACAGGGGGCTTACACCGGGGAGCTGTTTTTT. This sequence joins TRBV4-1 and TRBJ2-2, with 10 bases lining up with TRBD1. The CDR3 is made up of 16 amino acids. The V and J ends lost 1 base and 3 bases, in that order; junction bases with no gene match: 2. Germline CDR1 MGHRA, CDR2 YSYEKL.

On this clone: The junction and the germline gene differ at one end; a read error may be behind it. The gene calls are TRBV7-7 and TRBJ2-1; tentative D call: TRBD2 (7 bases). CDR1 is SSHAT, CDR2 FNYEAQ, per germline (reference sequence). The CDR3 contains 13 residues. CDR3 DNA sequence: TGTGCTAGCAGCTTAGCGCGGGGGCATGAGCAGTTCTTC. Encoded protein: CASSLARGHEQFF.

The rearrangement joins TRBV5-6 to TRBJ2-5, with D unclear. Germline V gives CDR1 SGHDT, CDR2 YYEEEE. The CDR3 runs to 12 residues. V was cut by 0 bases and J by 2 bases, with 2 bases left in between. The CDR3 protein is CASSLVQETQYF. CDR3 DNA sequence: TGTGCCAGCAGCTTGGTGCAAGAGACCCAGTACTTC.

This clone was detected a few times. CDR3 loop: CASSAGGGPGNEQFF. CDR3 DNA: TGTGCCAGCAGCGCGGGAGGGGGGCCGGGGAATGAGCAGTTCTTC. The chain combines TRBV9 with TRBJ2-1; 8 bases align to TRBD2. With V trimmed by 3 bases and J by 7 bases, 9 bases remained unmatched. The CDR3 contains 15 residues. The germline CDR1 and CDR2 sequences are SGDLS and YYNGEE.

In DNA, the CDR3 is TGTGCCAGCAGCGTAGAAAACAATCGAGAGACCCAGTACTTC. Translated, it gives CASSVENNRETQYF. The genes are TRBV9 and TRBJ2-5; D ambiguous. The CDR3 is made up of 14 amino acids. Germline assignment: CDR1 SGDLS and CDR2 YYNGEE. Trimming left V 0 bases short and J 4 bases short, with 10 bases between.

The chain has TRBV5-1 and TRBJ1-1; D call uncertain. V was cut by 9 bases and J by 1 base, with 13 bases left in between. The CDR3 sequence is 13 residues long. The V gene's germline CDR1 is SGHRS and CDR2 YFSETQ. For the CDR3, the DNA is TGCGCCACCGCTGACCGAGGGAACACTGAAGCTTTCTTT. It is translated as CATADRGNTEAFF.

This clone was counted only a few times. The chain carries TRBV7-2 and TRBJ2-7; weak D call: TRBD1 (6 bases). The CDR3 covers 11 residues. Germline V CDR1 and CDR2: SGHTA, FQGNSA. In DNA, the CDR3 is TGTGCCAGCAGCCATACAGGGCTCTTGGACGTC. It translates to CASSHTGLLDV.

The chain is built from TRBV4-3 and TRBJ1-2; TRBD1 aligns across 9 bases. The germline CDR1 and CDR2 sequences are LGHNA and YSLEER. The ends lost 0 bases at V and 7 bases at J; junction bases unmatched: 6. The CDR3 spans 15 residues. The CDR3 coding sequence is TGCGCCAGCAGCCAAGATCTTACAGGGGGCGCTGGCTACACCTTC. Its protein product is CASSQDLTGGAGYTF.

This clone was observed a handful of times. The V call is TRBV19, the J call TRBJ2-1; TRBD1 matches 11 bases. Germline loops: CDR1 LNHDA, CDR2 SQIVND (reference sequence). The ends lost 3 bases at V and 10 bases at J; junction bases unmatched: 2. The CDR3 runs to 13 residues. DNA of the CDR3: TGTGCCAGTAGTATGAGGGACAGGGGGGAGCAGTTCTTC. As protein: CASSMRDRGEQFF.